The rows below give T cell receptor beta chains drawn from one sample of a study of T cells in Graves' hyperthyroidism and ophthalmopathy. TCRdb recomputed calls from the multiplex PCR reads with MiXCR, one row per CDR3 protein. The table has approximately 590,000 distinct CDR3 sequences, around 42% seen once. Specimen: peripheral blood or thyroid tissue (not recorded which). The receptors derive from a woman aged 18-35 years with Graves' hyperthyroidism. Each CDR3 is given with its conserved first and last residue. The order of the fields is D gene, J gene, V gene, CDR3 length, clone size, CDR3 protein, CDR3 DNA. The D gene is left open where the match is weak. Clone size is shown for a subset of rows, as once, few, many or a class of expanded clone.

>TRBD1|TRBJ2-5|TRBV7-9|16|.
CASSLRTGPIQETQYF
TGTGCCAGCAGCCTACGGACAGGACCGATCCAAGAGACCCAGTACTTC
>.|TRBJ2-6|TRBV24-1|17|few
CATSARGWGSGANVLTF
TGTGCCACCAGTGCAAGGGGTTGGGGCTCTGGGGCCAACGTCCTGACTTTC
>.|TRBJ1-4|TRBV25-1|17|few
CASSYLKTDATNEKLFF
TGTGCCAGCAGTTACCTCAAGACGGACGCAACTAATGAAAAACTGTTTTTT
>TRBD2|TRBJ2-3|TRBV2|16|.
CASSGRPAGVPDTQYF
TGTGCCAGCAGTGGAAGGCCAGCGGGAGTCCCAGATACGCAGTATTTT
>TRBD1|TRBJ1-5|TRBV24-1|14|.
CASGPTGVRQPQHF
TGTGCTAGTGGTCCGACAGGGGTTCGGCAGCCCCAGCATTTT
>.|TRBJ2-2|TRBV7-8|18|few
CASRFPSRGPSNTGELFF
TGTGCCAGCAGATTTCCGTCGCGGGGGCCATCGAACACCGGGGAGCTGTTTTTT
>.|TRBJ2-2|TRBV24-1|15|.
CATSDWGGHTGELFF
TGTGCCACCAGTGATTGGGGCGGGCACACCGGGGAGCTGTTTTTT
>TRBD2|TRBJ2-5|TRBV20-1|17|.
CSAGGLAGLTTQETQYF
TGCAGTGCTGGAGGACTAGCGGGACTCACAACCCAAGAGACCCAGTACTTC
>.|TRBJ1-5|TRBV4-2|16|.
CASSQAGTTSNQPQHF
TGTGCCAGCAGCCAAGCAGGGACCACCAGCAATCAGCCCCAGCATTTT
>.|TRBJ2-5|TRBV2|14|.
CASRRGQERETQYF
TGTGCCAGCAGACGGGGGCAGGAAAGAGAGACCCAGTACTTC
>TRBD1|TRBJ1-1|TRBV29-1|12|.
CSRRDSYTEAFF
TGCAGCAGAAGGGACAGCTACACTGAAGCTTTCTTT
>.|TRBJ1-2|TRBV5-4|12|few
CATWTSNYGYTF
TGTGCCACCTGGACAAGTAACTATGGCTACACCTTC
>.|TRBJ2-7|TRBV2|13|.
CASKTQQRDEQYF
TGTGCCAGCAAGACCCAGCAGAGAGACGAGCAGTACTTC
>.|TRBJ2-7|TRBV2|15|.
CASSQEIATSYEQYF
TGTGCCAGCAGTCAGGAGATTGCCACCTCCTACGAGCAGTACTTC
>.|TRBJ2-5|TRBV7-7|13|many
CASSREGTGTQYF
TGTGCTAGCAGCCGAGAGGGGACCGGGACCCAGTACTTC
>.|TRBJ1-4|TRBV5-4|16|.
CASSLVGGATNEKLFF
TGTGCCAGCAGCTTGGTTGGGGGAGCAACTAATGAAAAACTGTTTTTT
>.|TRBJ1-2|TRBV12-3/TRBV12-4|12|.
CASSIGEVGYTF
TGTGCCAGCAGTATCGGGGAAGTGGGCTACACCTTC
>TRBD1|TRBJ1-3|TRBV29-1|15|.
CSVGYRTGSGNTIYF
TGCAGCGTCGGCTACAGGACAGGGTCGGGAAACACCATATATTTT
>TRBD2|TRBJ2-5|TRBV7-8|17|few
CASSTNPGLAGAETQYF
TGTGCCAGCAGCACCAATCCGGGACTAGCGGGCGCAGAGACCCAGTACTTC
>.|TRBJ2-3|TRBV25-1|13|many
CASSETPEDTQYF
TGTGCCAGCAGTGAAACCCCGGAGGATACGCAGTATTTT
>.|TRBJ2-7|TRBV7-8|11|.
CASRVRNEQYF
TGTGCCAGCAGAGTCCGGAACGAGCAGTACTTC
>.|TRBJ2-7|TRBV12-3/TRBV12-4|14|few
CASSLVQRSNEQYF
TGTGCCAGCAGTTTGGTCCAGCGCAGTAACGAGCAGTACTTC
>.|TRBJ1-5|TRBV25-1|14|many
CASSDFGEAQPQHF
TGTGCCAGCAGTGACTTCGGCGAGGCTCAGCCCCAGCATTTT
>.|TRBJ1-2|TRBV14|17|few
CASSQDIEGRGAKGYTF
TGTGCCAGCAGCCAAGATATTGAAGGCAGGGGAGCGAAAGGCTACACCTTC
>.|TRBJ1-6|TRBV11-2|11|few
CASSPHSPLHF
TGTGCCAGCAGCCCCCATTCACCCCTCCACTTT
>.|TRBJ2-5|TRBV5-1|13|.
CASSGTREKTQYF
TGCGCCAGCAGTGGTACCAGGGAGAAGACCCAGTACTTC
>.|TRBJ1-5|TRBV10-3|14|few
CASSYFAENQPQHF
TGTGCCAGCAGTTACTTCGCGGAGAATCAGCCCCAGCATTTT
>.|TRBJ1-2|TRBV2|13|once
CASLVAGLDGYTF
TGTGCCAGCTTGGTTGCAGGCCTCGATGGCTACACCTTC
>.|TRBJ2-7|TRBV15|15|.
CATSREGVTTYEQYF
TGTGCCACCAGCAGAGAGGGGGTAACGACCTACGAGCAGTACTTC
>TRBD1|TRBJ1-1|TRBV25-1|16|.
CASSKGAGGKNTEAFF
TGTGCCAGCAGTAAGGGTGCAGGGGGGAAGAACACTGAAGCTTTCTTT
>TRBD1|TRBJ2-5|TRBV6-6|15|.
CASRPDREARKTQYF
TGTGCCAGCAGGCCGGACAGGGAGGCTCGAAAGACCCAGTACTTC
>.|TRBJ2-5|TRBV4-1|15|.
CASSQGGQGGETQYF
TGCGCCAGCAGCCAAGGGGGGCAGGGGGGAGAGACCCAGTACTTC
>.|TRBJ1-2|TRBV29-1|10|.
CSVKPGGYTF
TGCAGCGTCAAGCCAGGGGGCTACACCTTC
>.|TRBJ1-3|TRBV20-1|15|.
CSARDVRGLMDTIYF
TGCAGTGCTAGAGATGTCCGGGGATTGATGGACACCATATATTTT
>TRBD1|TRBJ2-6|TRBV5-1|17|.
CASSPGQETSGANVLTF
TGCGCCAGCAGCCCGGGACAGGAGACCTCTGGGGCCAACGTCCTGACTTTC
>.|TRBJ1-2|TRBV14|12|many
CASSQDNYGYTF
TGTGCCAGCAGCCAAGATAACTATGGCTACACCTTC
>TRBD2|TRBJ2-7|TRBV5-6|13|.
CASTLAGLYEQYF
TGTGCCAGCACCTTAGCGGGACTCTACGAGCAGTACTTC